Below, 28 T cell receptor beta chains from the same sample are listed, as sequenced in a study of T cell responses to AZD1222 COVID-19 vaccine. The method was immunoSEQ multiplex PCR; TCRdb's version includes in-frame clones alone and lacks a portion of them. The sample carries some 80,000 clones, roughly 80% recorded once. The source was peripheral blood, collected 28 days after the second dose of the MenACWY control vaccine. The receptors stem from an adult who received the MenACWY meningococcal vaccine as a control.

The V gene is TRBV5-1, the J gene TRBJ2-1; D is uncertain. The CDR3 is 12 residues long. V shed 7 bases and J shed 5 bases, with 10 bases lying between them. Germline V gives CDR1 SGHRS, CDR2 YFSETQ. CDR3 amino acids: CASSEVNNEQFF. In DNA form, the CDR3 reads TGCGCCAGCTCCGAAGTTAACAATGAGCAGTTCTTC.

The chain has TRBV19 and TRBJ2-6; the match to TRBD2 covers 13 bases. The trim removed 5 bases at V and 1 base at J, leaving 2 bases unmatched. Germline V CDR1 and CDR2: LNHDA, SQIVND (reference sequence). This CDR3 is 17 amino acids long. CDR3 DNA: TGTGCCAGTAGTCAGGGACTAGCGGGATCTGGGGCCAACGTCCTGACTTTC. Protein sequence: CASSQGLAGSGANVLTF.

The V call is TRBV6-5, the J call TRBJ2-7; 7 bases are shared with TRBD2. Germline CDR1 is MNHEY and CDR2 is SVGAGI. Trimming at V came to 8 bases and at J to 1 base, leaving 5 bases not matched to a gene. The CDR3 contains 13 residues. This CDR3 reads CASRTGGSYEQYF. The CDR3 DNA follows: TGTGCCAGCCGTACCGGGGGGTCCTACGAGCAGTACTTC.

In its sample, this clone was seen once. The rearrangement uses TRBV6-1 and TRBJ1-5, with TRBD1 as a possible D gene (5 bases). V shed 2 bases and J shed 5 bases, with 10 bases lying between them. The CDR3 runs to 14 residues. Germline V CDR1 and CDR2: MNHNS, SASEGT. CDR3 sequence: CASSEFGAYQPQHF. The CDR3 region has the DNA TGTGCCAGCAGTGAATTCGGGGCGTATCAGCCCCAGCATTTT.

The rearrangement links TRBV27 to TRBJ2-2; D might be TRBD1 (6 bases). CDR3 size: 17 residues. V was shortened by 5 bases and J by 3 bases, with 19 bases between the two germline ends. Germline CDR1 and CDR2: MNHEY and SMNVEV (reference sequence). The CDR3 DNA reads as TGTGCCAGCAGTCCACTCATTACAGGGTACGACACCGGGGAGCTGTTTTTT. The encoded protein is CASSPLITGYDTGELFF.

This chain uses TRBV6-5 with TRBJ1-1, with D possibly matching TRBD1 (6 bases). Germline V gene sequence: CDR1 MNHEY, CDR2 SVGAGI. The ends were cut back, 5 bases at V and 9 bases at J, with 16 bases in the middle. This CDR3 is built from 13 residues. The CDR3 DNA is TGTGCCAGCAGTAGTCCCGGCACAGGGAAAGCTTTCTTT. Protein: CASSSPGTGKAFF.

This clone was found once. This chain connects TRBV19 to TRBJ1-5; D ambiguous. V was shortened by 3 bases and J by 5 bases, with 8 bases between the two germline ends. Germline V gene sequence: CDR1 LNHDA, CDR2 SQIVND (reference sequence). The CDR3 is 13 amino acids. CDR3 nucleotide sequence: TGTGCCAGTAGTATCGGGCAGTATCAGCCCCAGCATTTT. Its protein is CASSIGQYQPQHF.

The rearrangement uses TRBV6-6 and TRBJ1-5; D is undetermined. Trimming removed 2 bases at V and 1 base at J, with 12 bases between. The CDR3 extends over 16 amino acids. Germline CDR1 is MNHNY and CDR2 is SVGAGI (reference sequence). The CDR3 DNA sequence: TGTGCCAGCAGTTACCCAGCGGGGATGAGCAATCAGCCCCAGCATTTT. This encodes CASSYPAGMSNQPQHF.

V gene TRBV7-2 combines with J gene TRBJ1-1; 8 nucleotides agree with TRBD1. Germline CDR1 reads SGHTA; CDR2 reads FQGNSA. The CDR3 totals 14 residues. The ends lost 6 bases at V and 5 bases at J; junction bases unmatched: 8. CDR3: CASRITGGGTEAFF. For the CDR3, the DNA is TGTGCCAGCAGGATAACAGGGGGGGGGACTGAAGCTTTCTTT.

The rearrangement joins TRBV9 to TRBJ2-2; D unresolved. Trimming left V 0 bases short and J 7 bases short, with 10 bases between. The CDR3 loop spans 14 amino acids. Germline CDR1 is SGDLS and CDR2 is YYNGEE. The CDR3: CASSVEGPGGELFF. CDR3 DNA: TGTGCCAGCAGCGTAGAGGGCCCAGGCGGGGAGCTGTTTTTT.

On this clone itself: The sample carries other DNA sequences with the same CDR3. The chain recombines TRBV30 with TRBJ1-1; D ambiguous. The CDR3 contains 14 residues. V was cut by 0 bases and J by 0 bases, with 8 bases left in between. Looked up from germline, CDR1 is GTSNPN and CDR2 is SVGIG (reference sequence). CDR3 residues: CAWSVGRMNTEAFF. The CDR3 DNA follows: TGTGCCTGGAGTGTGGGAAGGATGAACACTGAAGCTTTCTTT.

This sequence joins TRBV18 and TRBJ2-1; D is perhaps TRBD1 (6 bases). This CDR3 has 14 residues. Germline V gene data show CDR1 as KGHSH and CDR2 as LQKENI. Between the trimmed V and J ends, which lost 3 bases and 8 bases, there was a span of 14 bases. The chain's CDR3 is CASSPQTGRDEQFF. The CDR3 nucleotides read TGTGCCAGCTCACCGCAGACAGGACGAGATGAGCAGTTCTTC.

This clone was seen only once. The chain combines TRBV29-1 with TRBJ1-2; 10 nucleotides match TRBD1. V lost 4 bases to trimming and J lost 7 bases; unmatched junction nucleotides: 3. CDR1 is SQVTM, CDR2 ANQGSEA, per germline. The CDR3 runs to 12 residues. The DNA of the CDR3 is TGCAGCGTTGTGACAGGGGGCGTTGGCTACACCTTC. This encodes CSVVTGGVGYTF.

This clone appeared a single time. The V gene is TRBV5-1, the J gene TRBJ2-5; TRBD2 agrees at 13 bases. CDR1 and CDR2 from the germline V gene are SGHRS and YFSETQ. The CDR3 runs 16 residues. Trimming took 4 bases from V and 0 from J; bases not matched to a gene: 3. CDR3 DNA sequence: TGCGCCAGCAGCCATGGACTAGCGGGGGACCAAGAGACCCAGTACTTC. Its translation: CASSHGLAGDQETQYF.

The chain is built from TRBV5-1 and TRBJ2-4; D is tentatively TRBD1 or TRBD2 (6 bases each). CDR1 SGHRS and CDR2 YFSETQ come from the germline V gene. The CDR3 extends over 13 amino acids. V was shortened by 4 bases and J by 9 bases, with 14 bases between the two germline ends. The CDR3 spells CASSPGGGRIQYF. The DNA of the CDR3 is TGCGCCAGCAGCCCTGGTGGGGGGCGCATTCAGTACTTC.

The V call is TRBV6-5, the J call TRBJ2-3, with D perhaps TRBD2 (5 bases). V lost 6 bases to trimming and J lost 2 bases, with 15 bases between them. The CDR3 consists of 15 residues. Germline CDR1 and CDR2: MNHEY and SVGAGI. CDR3 nucleotides: TGTGCCAGCAGCCCGGGGAGCCCCAACACAGATACGCAGTATTTT. Protein product: CASSPGSPNTDTQYF.

In DNA, the CDR3 is TGCGCCAGCAGCCAACCGGGACAGAGGCAGCCCCAGCATTTT. Translated, it gives CASSQPGQRQPQHF. This sequence joins TRBV4-1 and TRBJ1-5, with 7 nucleotides matching TRBD1. The CDR3 covers 14 residues. V gave up 2 bases and J gave up 7 bases; unmatched junction bases: 5. Germline V gives CDR1 MGHRA, CDR2 YSYEKL.

This clone has more than one count but fewer than ten. The chain uses TRBV12-5 and TRBJ2-7, with TRBD1 matching over 8 bases. The junction had 9 bases not matched to a gene; V was cut back by 8 bases and J by 3 bases. Germline assignment: CDR1 LGHNT and CDR2 FRNRAP. This CDR3 has 14 amino acids. The DNA of the CDR3 is TGTGCTAGTTCTAACGGACAGGGTGGCTACGAGCAGTACTTC. Its translation: CASSNGQGGYEQYF.

The chain uses TRBV2 and TRBJ2-5, with TRBD2 matching 9 bases. The V segment lost 6 bases and the J segment 3 bases; nucleotides outside the gene matches: 8. Germline V gene sequence: CDR1 SNHLY, CDR2 FYNNEI. This CDR3 has 15 residues. The DNA for the CDR3 is TGTGCCAGCAGAGGGACTGGGACTAGCAAAGAGACCCAGTACTTC. It specifies CASRGTGTSKETQYF. Using reference TRBV2 and TRBJ2-5 for the parts outside the CDR3, the full variable domain is EPEVTQTPSHQVTQMGQEVILRCVPISNHLYFYWYRQILGQKVEFLVSFYNNEISEKSEIFDDQFSVERPDGSNFTLKIRSTKLEDSAMYFCASRGTGTSKETQYFGPGTRLLVL.

This clone was picked up many times. V is TRBV12-3 or TRBV12-4 and J is TRBJ2-7, with D unclear. The CDR3 spans 11 residues. V was shortened by 3 bases and J by 4 bases, with 4 bases between the two germline ends. CDR3 residues: CASSFSYEQYF. In DNA form, the CDR3 reads TGTGCCAGCAGTTTTTCTTACGAGCAGTACTTC.

The chain is built from TRBV2 and TRBJ1-1, with D unclear. This CDR3 has 13 amino acids. With 6 bases removed from V and 1 base from J, the gap between germline ends came to 9 bases. In germline, CDR1 is SNHLY, CDR2 FYNNEI. CDR3 amino acids: CASRGSRNTEAFF. In DNA, the CDR3 is TGTGCCAGCAGGGGATCAAGGAACACTGAAGCTTTCTTT.

This clone has a handful of counts. Other DNA sequences in the sample encode the same CDR3. J is TRBJ1-3 and V is TRBV7-9; unclear D gene. Germline lookup yields CDR1 SEHNR and CDR2 FQNEAQ (reference sequence). V shed 5 bases and J shed 0 bases, with 5 bases lying between them. This CDR3 contains 13 residues. This CDR3 is CASSPSSGNTIYF. CDR3 bases: TGTGCCAGCAGCCCGAGCTCTGGAAACACCATATATTTT.

This chain joins TRBV5-1 and TRBJ1-6, with D tentatively TRBD1 (5 bases). The CDR3 runs to 15 residues. CDR1 and CDR2 (germline): SGHRS, YFSETQ. Trimming removed 2 bases from V and 7 bases from J, with 13 bases in between. CDR3 bases: TGCGCCAGCAGCTTAGCGGGGGAGGGGAATTCACCCCTCCACTTT. It is translated as CASSLAGEGNSPLHF.

The chain is built from TRBV6-9 and TRBJ2-3, with 8 bases fitting TRBD1. Germline V lookup: CDR1 MNHGY, CDR2 SVAAGI. There are 16 residues in the CDR3. V was pared by 2 bases and J by 3 bases, with 7 bases of the junction left unmatched. The CDR3 protein is CASSYSDRGTTDTQYF. The CDR3 bases are TGTGCCAGCAGTTATAGTGACAGGGGTACGACAGATACGCAGTATTTT.

This clone appeared once. The CDR3 is CASSLLAGGRGETQYF. The CDR3 bases are TGTGCCAGCAGCCTCCTAGCGGGGGGCCGGGGGGAGACCCAGTACTTC. This sequence joins TRBV7-9 and TRBJ2-5; 11 bases are a match to TRBD2. CDR3 size: 16 residues. The germline V gene encodes CDR1 SEHNR and CDR2 FQNEAQ (reference sequence). The junction had 10 bases not matched to a gene; V was cut back by 5 bases and J by 5 bases.

The chain has TRBV19 and TRBJ1-1, with 10 positions matching TRBD1. Germline trimming cut 7 bases from V and 3 bases from J; bases unmatched to any gene: 2. Germline V gene lookup returns CDR1 LNHDA and CDR2 SQIVND (reference sequence). The CDR3 is 13 residues long. The chain's CDR3 is CASKGQGYTEAFF. CDR3 DNA: TGTGCCAGTAAGGGACAGGGGTACACTGAAGCTTTCTTT.

The chain employs TRBV11-1 and TRBJ2-3; D is possibly TRBD1 or TRBD2 (5 bases each). Trimming left V 3 bases short and J 3 bases short, with 7 bases between. The V gene's germline CDR1 is SGHAT and CDR2 FQDESV (reference sequence). The CDR3 is 13 residues long. The CDR3 DNA follows: TGTGCCAGCAGCTTTGGGGGAACAGATACGCAGTATTTT. It yields the protein CASSFGGTDTQYF.

The V gene is TRBV4-3, the J gene TRBJ2-7, with 9 positions matching TRBD1. This CDR3 region has 17 residues. Per the germline V gene, CDR1 is LGHNA and CDR2 is YSLEER. J gave up 2 bases and V 0 bases, and 8 bases lay outside the gene matches. The CDR3 spells CASSQDLGQGFPYEQYF. CDR3 in DNA: TGCGCCAGCAGCCAAGATCTGGGACAGGGATTCCCCTACGAGCAGTACTTC.